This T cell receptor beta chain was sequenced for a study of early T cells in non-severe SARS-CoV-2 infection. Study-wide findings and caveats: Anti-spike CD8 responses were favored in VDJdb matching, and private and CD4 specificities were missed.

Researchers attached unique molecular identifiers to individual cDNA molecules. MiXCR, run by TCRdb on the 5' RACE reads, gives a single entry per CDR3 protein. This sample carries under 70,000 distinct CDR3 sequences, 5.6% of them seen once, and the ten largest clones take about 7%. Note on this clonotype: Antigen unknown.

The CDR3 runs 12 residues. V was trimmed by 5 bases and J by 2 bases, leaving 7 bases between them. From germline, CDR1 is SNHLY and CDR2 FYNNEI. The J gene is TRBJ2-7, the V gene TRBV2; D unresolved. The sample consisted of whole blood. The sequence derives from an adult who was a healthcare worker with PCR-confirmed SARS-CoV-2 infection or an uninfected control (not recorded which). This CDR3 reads CASSRVPYEQYF. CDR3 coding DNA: TGTGCCAGCAGTAGGGTCCCCTACGAGCAGTACTTC.